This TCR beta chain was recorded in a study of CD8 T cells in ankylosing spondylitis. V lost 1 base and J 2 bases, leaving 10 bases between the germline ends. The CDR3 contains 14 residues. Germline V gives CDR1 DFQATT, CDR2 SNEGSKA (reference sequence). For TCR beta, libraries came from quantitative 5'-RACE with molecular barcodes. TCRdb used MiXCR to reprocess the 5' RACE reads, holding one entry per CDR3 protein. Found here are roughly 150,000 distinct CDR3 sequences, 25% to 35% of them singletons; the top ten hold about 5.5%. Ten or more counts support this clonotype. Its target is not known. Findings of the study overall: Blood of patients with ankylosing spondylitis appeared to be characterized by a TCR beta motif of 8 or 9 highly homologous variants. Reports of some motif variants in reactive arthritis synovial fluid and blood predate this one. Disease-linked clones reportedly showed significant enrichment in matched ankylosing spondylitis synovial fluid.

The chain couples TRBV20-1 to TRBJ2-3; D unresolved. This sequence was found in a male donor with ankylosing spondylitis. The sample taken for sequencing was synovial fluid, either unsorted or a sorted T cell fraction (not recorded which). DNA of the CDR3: TGCAGTGCTAGAGGCGAGATTTCCACAGATACGCAGTATTTT. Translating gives CSARGEISTDTQYF.